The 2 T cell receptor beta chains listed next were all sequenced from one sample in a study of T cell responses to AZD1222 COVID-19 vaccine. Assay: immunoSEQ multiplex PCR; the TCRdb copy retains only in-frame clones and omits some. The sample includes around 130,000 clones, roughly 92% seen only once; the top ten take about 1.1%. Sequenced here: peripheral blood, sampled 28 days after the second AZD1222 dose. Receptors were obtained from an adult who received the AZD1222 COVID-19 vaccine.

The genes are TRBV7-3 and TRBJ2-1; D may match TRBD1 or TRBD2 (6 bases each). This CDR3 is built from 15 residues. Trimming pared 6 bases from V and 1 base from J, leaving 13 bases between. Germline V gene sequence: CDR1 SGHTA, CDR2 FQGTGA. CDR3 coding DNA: TGTGCCAGCAGTCCCCCGGGGGCTTCCTACAATGAGCAGTTCTTC. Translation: CASSPPGASYNEQFF.

In DNA form, the CDR3 reads TGTGCCAGCTCACCACCGTTCGGGACAGGGGTCTATGGCTACACCTTC. Protein sequence: CASSPPFGTGVYGYTF. The chain combines TRBV18 with TRBJ1-2; 10 nucleotides align to TRBD1. Per the germline V gene, CDR1 is KGHSH and CDR2 is LQKENI. The CDR3 consists of 16 residues. V lost 0 bases to trimming and J lost 4 bases; unmatched junction nucleotides: 5.